These 5 T cell receptor beta chains were sequenced from one sample in a study of blood T cells in healthy people across ages. Using a J-beta primer mix together with a sample-barcoded 5' primer, a second PCR was run for about 6 to 12 cycles. One entry per CDR3 protein results from TCRdb running MiXCR on the 5' RACE reads. The sample records 790,000 or so distinct CDR3 sequences, about 45% being singletons. The sample taken for sequencing was blood. The receptors originated from a man aged 80 or over in good health.

The genes are TRBV2 and TRBJ2-7; D is possibly TRBD2 (6 bases). V gave up 4 bases and J gave up 0 bases, with 13 bases separating them. Germline V lookup: CDR1 SNHLY, CDR2 FYNNEI. This CDR3 has 15 residues. The CDR3, as DNA: TGTGCCAGCAGTGCGCCTAGCGCGAGCTCCTACGAGCAGTACTTC. Its protein product is CASSAPSASSYEQYF.

V gene TRBV5-1 combines with J gene TRBJ1-6; D is ambiguous. This CDR3 region has 14 residues. Trimming left V 1 base short and J 10 bases short, with 12 bases between. Germline V gives CDR1 SGHRS, CDR2 YFSETQ. The CDR3 DNA reads TGCGCCAGCAGCTTGAAGGATTGGGAGTCACCCCTCCACTTT. This codes for CASSLKDWESPLHF.

This clonotype has a count of ten or more. The chain links TRBV7-2 to TRBJ2-1, with D possibly called TRBD1 or TRBD2 (5 bases each). CDR1 is SGHTA, CDR2 FQGNSA, per germline. This CDR3 region has 15 residues. With 1 base removed from V and 9 bases from J, the gap between germline ends came to 16 bases. The CDR3 DNA sequence: TGTGCCAGCAGCTTAGATCGGCAGGGTCGGGGTGAGCAGTTCTTC. It translates to CASSLDRQGRGEQFF.

V gene TRBV28 combines with J gene TRBJ2-1; TRBD1 is a possible D gene (8 bases). The CDR3 has 14 amino acids. Trimming stripped 8 bases from V and 4 bases from J, with 15 bases between. The V gene's germline CDR1 is MDHEN and CDR2 SYDVKM. DNA for the CDR3: TGTGCCAGCCGTAACAGGGGGGGATACAATGAGCAGTTCTTC. Protein: CASRNRGGYNEQFF.

In this sample, this clonotype turned up many times. The J gene is TRBJ2-6, the V gene TRBV28; D ambiguous. The germline gives CDR1 MDHEN, CDR2 SYDVKM. The CDR3 sequence is 14 residues long. The V gene lost 5 bases and the J gene lost 0 bases, with 5 bases spanning the gap. CDR3 nucleotides: TGTGCCAGCAGTCGTGTCTCTGGGGCCAACGTCCTGACTTTC. It yields the protein CASSRVSGANVLTF. Full variable domain (rest looked up from reference TRBV28 and TRBJ2-6): DVKVTQSSRYLVKRTGEKVFLECVQDMDHENMFWYRQDPGLGLRLIYFSYDVKMKEKGDIPEGYSVSREKKERFSLILESASTNQTSMYLCASSRVSGANVLTFGAGSRLTVL.